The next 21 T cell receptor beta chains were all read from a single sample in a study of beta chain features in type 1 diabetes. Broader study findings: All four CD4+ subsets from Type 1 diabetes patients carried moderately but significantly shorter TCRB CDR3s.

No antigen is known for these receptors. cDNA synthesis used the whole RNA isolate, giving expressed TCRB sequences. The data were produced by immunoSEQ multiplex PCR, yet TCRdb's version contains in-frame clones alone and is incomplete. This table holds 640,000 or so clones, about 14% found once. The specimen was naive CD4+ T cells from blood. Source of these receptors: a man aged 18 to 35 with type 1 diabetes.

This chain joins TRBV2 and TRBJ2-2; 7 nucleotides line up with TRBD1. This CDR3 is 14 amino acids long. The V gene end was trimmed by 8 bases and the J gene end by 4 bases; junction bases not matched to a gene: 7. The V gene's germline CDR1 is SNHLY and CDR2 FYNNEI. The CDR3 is CASLGQKSTGELFF. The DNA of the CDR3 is TGTGCCAGCCTGGGACAGAAAAGCACCGGGGAGCTGTTTTTT.

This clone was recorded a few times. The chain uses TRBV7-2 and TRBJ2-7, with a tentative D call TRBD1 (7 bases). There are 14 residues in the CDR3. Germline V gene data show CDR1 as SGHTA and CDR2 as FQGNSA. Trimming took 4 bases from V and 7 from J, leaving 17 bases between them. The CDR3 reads CASSSNRGLGEQYF. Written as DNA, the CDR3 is TGTGCCAGCAGCTCAAACAGGGGACTGGGTGAGCAGTACTTC. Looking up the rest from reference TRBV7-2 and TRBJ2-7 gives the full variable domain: GAGVSQSPSNKVTEKGKDVELRCDPISGHTALYWYRQSLGQGLEFLIYFQGNSAPDKSGLPSDRFSAERTGGSVSTLTIQRTQQEDSAVYLCASSSNRGLGEQYFGPGTRLTVT.

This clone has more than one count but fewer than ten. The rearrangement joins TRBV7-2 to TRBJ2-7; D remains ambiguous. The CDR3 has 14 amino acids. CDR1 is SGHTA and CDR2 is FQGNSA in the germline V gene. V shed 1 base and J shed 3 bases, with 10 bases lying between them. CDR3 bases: TGTGCCAGCAGCTTAGAAAGGAGTAGCTACGAGCAGTACTTC. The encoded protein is CASSLERSSYEQYF.

Here the CDR3 DNA reads TGTGCCTGGAGTGTAGGCCAGGGTAGCAATGAGCAGTTCTTC. It encodes CAWSVGQGSNEQFF. The chain links TRBV30 to TRBJ2-1; D may be TRBD1 (5 bases). Trimming stripped 0 bases from V and 6 bases from J, with 12 bases between. Germline V gene lookup returns CDR1 GTSNPN and CDR2 SVGIG (reference sequence). This CDR3 is 14 amino acids long.

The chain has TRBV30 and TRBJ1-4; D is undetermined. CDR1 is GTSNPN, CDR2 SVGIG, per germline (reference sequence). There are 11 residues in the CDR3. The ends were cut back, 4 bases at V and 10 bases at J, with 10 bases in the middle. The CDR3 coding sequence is TGTGCCTGGAAAGGGAACGGAAAACTGTTTTTT. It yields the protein CAWKGNGKLFF.

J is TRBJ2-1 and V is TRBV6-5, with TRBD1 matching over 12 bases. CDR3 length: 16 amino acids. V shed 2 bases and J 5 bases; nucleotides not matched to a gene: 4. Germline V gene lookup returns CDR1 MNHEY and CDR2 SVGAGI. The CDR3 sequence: CASSYLGQGADNEQFF. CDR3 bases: TGTGCCAGCAGTTACCTGGGACAGGGGGCGGACAATGAGCAGTTCTTC.

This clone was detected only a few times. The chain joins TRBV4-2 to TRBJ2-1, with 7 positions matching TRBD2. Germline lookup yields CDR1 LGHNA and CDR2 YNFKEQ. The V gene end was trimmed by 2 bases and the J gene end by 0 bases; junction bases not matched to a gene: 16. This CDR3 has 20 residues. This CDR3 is CASSQQPGTNNPLSYNEQFF. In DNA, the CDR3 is TGTGCCAGCAGCCAACAACCCGGGACTAACAACCCCCTCTCCTACAATGAGCAGTTCTTC.

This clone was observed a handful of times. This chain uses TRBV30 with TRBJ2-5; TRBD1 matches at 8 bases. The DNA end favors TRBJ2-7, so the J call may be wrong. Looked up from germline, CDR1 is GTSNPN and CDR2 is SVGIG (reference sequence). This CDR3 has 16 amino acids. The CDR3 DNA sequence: TGTGCCTGGAGTGGCGTTTTGGGGACAGGATCCTACGAGCAGTACTTC. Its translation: CAWSGVLGTGSYEQYF.

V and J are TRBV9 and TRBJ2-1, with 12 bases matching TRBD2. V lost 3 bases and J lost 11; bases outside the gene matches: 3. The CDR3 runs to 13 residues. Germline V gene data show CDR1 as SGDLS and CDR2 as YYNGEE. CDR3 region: CASSGLAGDQQFF. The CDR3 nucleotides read TGTGCCAGCAGCGGACTAGCGGGAGATCAGCAGTTCTTC.

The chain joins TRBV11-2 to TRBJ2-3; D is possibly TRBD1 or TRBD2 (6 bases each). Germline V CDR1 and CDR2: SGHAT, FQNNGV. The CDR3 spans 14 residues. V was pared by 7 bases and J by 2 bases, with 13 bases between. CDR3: CASTGGQSTDTQYF. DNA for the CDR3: TGTGCCAGCACTGGGGGGCAGTCCACAGATACGCAGTATTTT.

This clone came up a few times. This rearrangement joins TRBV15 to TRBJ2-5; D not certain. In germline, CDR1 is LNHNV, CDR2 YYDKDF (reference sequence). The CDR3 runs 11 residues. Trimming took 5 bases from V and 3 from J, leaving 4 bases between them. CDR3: CATSGEETQYF. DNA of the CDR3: TGTGCCACCAGCGGGGAAGAGACCCAGTACTTC.

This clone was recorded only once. CDR3 residues: CASSSLGTHTDTQYF. In DNA, the CDR3 is TGTGCCAGCAGCTCTCTCGGGACTCACACAGATACGCAGTATTTT. The chain links TRBV7-2 to TRBJ2-3; D might be TRBD2 (6 bases). In germline, CDR1 is SGHTA, CDR2 FQGNSA. This CDR3 spans 15 amino acids. V lost 4 bases, J lost 2 bases, and 13 bases lay in between.

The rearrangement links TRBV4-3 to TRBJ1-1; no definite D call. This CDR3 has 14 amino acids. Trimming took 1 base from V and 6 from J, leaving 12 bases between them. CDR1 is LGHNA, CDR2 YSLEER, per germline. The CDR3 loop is CASSQAGRGPEAFF. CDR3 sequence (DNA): TGCGCCAGCAGCCAAGCAGGACGGGGTCCTGAAGCTTTCTTT.

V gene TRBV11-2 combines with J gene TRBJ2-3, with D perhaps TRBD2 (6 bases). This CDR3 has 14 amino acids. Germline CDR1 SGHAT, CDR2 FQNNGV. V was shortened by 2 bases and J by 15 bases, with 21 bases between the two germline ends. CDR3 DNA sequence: TGTGCCAGCAGCTTAAGTGGTGACGGGACTCGGGGATATTTT. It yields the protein CASSLSGDGTRGYF. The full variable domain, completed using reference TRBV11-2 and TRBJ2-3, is EAGVAQSPRYKIIEKRQSVAFWCNPISGHATLYWYQQILGQGPKLLIQFQNNGVVDDSQLPKDRFSAERLKGVDSTLKIQPAKLEDSAVYLCASSLSGDGTRGYFGPGTRLTVL.

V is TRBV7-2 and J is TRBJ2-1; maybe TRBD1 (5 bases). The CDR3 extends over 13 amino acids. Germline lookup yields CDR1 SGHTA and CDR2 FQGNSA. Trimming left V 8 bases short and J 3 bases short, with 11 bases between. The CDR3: CASRTGRYNEQFF. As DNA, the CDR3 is TGTGCCAGCCGTACAGGCCGCTACAATGAGCAGTTCTTC.

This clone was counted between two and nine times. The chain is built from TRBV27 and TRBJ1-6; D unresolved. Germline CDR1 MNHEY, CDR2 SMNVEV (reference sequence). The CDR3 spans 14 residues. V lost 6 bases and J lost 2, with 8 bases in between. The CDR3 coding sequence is TGTGCCAGCAGGGAAAACCCCTATAATTCACCCCTCCACTTT. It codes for CASRENPYNSPLHF.

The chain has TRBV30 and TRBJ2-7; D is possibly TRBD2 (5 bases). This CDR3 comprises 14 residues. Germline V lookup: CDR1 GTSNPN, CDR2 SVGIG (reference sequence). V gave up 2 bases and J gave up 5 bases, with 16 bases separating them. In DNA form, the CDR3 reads TGTGCCTGGAGTTTTGCGGGCTCTTGGGACGAGCAGTACTTC. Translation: CAWSFAGSWDEQYF.

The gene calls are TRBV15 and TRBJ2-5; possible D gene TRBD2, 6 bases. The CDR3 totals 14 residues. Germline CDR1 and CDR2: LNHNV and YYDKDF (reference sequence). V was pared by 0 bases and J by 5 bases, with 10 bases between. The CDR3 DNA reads TGTGCCACCAGCAGAGATGGAGGGCGGGAGACCCAGTACTTC. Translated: CATSRDGGRETQYF.

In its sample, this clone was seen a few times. The CDR3 sequence is CASSLMAGGHNEQFF. CDR3 nucleotides: TGTGCCAGCAGCTTAATGGCGGGAGGACATAATGAGCAGTTCTTC. The V call is TRBV7-2, the J call TRBJ2-1; 8 positions agree with TRBD2. The junction had 7 bases not matched to a gene; V was cut back by 2 bases and J by 7 bases. Germline lookup yields CDR1 SGHTA and CDR2 FQGNSA. CDR3 length equals 15 residues.

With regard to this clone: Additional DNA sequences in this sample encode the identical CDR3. The DNA for the CDR3 is TGTGCCAGCAGCGTAGGGACCCAAGAGACCCAGTACTTC. It codes for CASSVGTQETQYF. The chain joins TRBV9 to TRBJ2-5; D gene ambiguous. Germline CDR1 and CDR2: SGDLS and YYNGEE. This CDR3 is built from 13 residues. V was pared by 0 bases and J by 1 base, with 4 bases between.

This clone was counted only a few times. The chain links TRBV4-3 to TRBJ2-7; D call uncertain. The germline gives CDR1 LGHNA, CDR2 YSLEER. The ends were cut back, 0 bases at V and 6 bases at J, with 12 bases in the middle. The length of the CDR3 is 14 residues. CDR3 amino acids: CASSQDIWGREQYF. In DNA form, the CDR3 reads TGCGCCAGCAGCCAAGATATTTGGGGTCGCGAGCAGTACTTC.